This TCR beta chain was captured in a study of Graves' ophthalmopathy and Graves' hyperthyroidism. Pregnant or lactating patients and those with other autoimmune diseases or uncontrolled infections were excluded. Points from the study as a whole: A 13-signature model separated ophthalmopathy from stable hyperthyroidism, 85% to 90% sensitivity, about 81% specificity. In blood appeared most of the expanded thyroid clonotypes whose frequency exceeded 0.001.

CDR1 MNHNS and CDR2 SASEGT come from the germline V gene. The CDR3 contains 13 residues. The V end lost 4 bases, the J end lost 7 bases, and 11 bases lay between the germline ends. Scientists amplified the TCR beta CDR3 regions from RNA transcripts. Second-round multiplex PCR came after first-round RT-PCR with HTBI primers. TCRdb re-called the multiplex PCR reads with MiXCR, one entry per CDR3 protein. This sample has approximately 160,000 distinct CDR3 sequences, with less than 45% found just once. Details on this clonotype: Its antigen is undetermined.

The origin of this receptor is a middle-aged woman with Graves' ophthalmopathy. The chain uses TRBV6-1 and TRBJ1-5, with D hard to call. Specimen: peripheral blood. CDR3 protein: CASSGRVVQPQHF. For the CDR3, the DNA is TGTGCCAGCAGTGGAAGGGTGGTGCAGCCCCAGCATTTT.